A selection of T cell receptor beta chains follows, all from one sample in a study of cytomegalovirus exposure and HLA in healthy donors. Profiling relied on immunoSEQ multiplex PCR, and the TCRdb table lists in-frame clones only, not all of them. Among 95,000 to 150,000 clones, around 85% were seen once, and the ten largest hold roughly 4%. Sequenced material: PBMCs. These receptors were collected from a man between 18 and 35 years old in good health and CMV-seropositive. The CDR3 runs from the conserved cysteine through the conserved F or W. A D gene is named only where the DNA matches it firmly. The listing skips clone size in some rows; elsewhere it reads once, few, many or a size class.

TRBV19	TRBD1	TRBJ2-5	.	TGTGCCAGTAGTATAGGACAGGGATACGAGACCCAGTACTTC	CASSIGQGYETQYF
TRBV7-9	TRBD2	TRBJ2-1	.	TGTGCCAGCAGCTTAGTCTCAACTAGCGGGAAGGGCTACAATGAGCAGTTCTTC	CASSLVSTSGKGYNEQFF
TRBV5-1	.	TRBJ1-6	.	TGCGCCAGCAGCTTGGGGACACCGAATAATTCACCCCTCCACTTT	CASSLGTPNNSPLHF
TRBV18	.	TRBJ1-5	.	TGTGCCAGCTCACCCGAGGGCGGTATGTTATCTCAGCCCCAGCATTTT	CASSPEGGMLSQPQHF
TRBV4-2	.	TRBJ1-4	.	TGTGCCAGCAGCCAAGGGGGGGATGAAAAACTGTTTTTT	CASSQGGDEKLFF
TRBV30	.	TRBJ1-1	.	TGTGCCTGGAGTGGTGTACGGGGTGGGACTGAAGCTTTCTTT	CAWSGVRGGTEAFF
TRBV7-5	.	TRBJ2-7	.	TGTGTCAGAAGCTTGGCGACAGGGGGCGAAGGGTACGAGCAGTACTTC	CVRSLATGGEGYEQYF
TRBV6-6	.	TRBJ2-5	.	TGTGCCAGCAGTTACGGAGCCGAGACCCAGTACTTC	CASSYGAETQYF
TRBV6-4	TRBD2	TRBJ2-1	few	TGTGCCAGCAGCCCCGGGACTAGCGTTGGGAATGAGCAGTTCTTC	CASSPGTSVGNEQFF
TRBV19	.	TRBJ2-3	.	TGTGCCAGTAGTATACATCCAGGGATGGCAGATACGCAGTATTTT	CASSIHPGMADTQYF
TRBV30	TRBD2	TRBJ2-7	.	TGTGCCTGGAGTGTACGCCACGGACTAGCGGGAAGACGCGAGCAGTACTTC	CAWSVRHGLAGRREQYF
TRBV6-6	TRBD2	TRBJ2-7	.	TGTGCCACCTCAGTGGCGGGAGGGGAGGAGCAGTACTTC	CATSVAGGEEQYF
TRBV19	TRBD2	TRBJ2-3	.	TGTGCCAGTAGTATAGGACTAGCGGGAGATACGCAGTATTTT	CASSIGLAGDTQYF
TRBV19	.	TRBJ1-2	.	TGTGCCAGTAGTATCCGACTTGTTGGTTTCTATGGCTACACCTTC	CASSIRLVGFYGYTF
TRBV4-1	.	TRBJ1-2	.	TGCGCCAGCAGCCAAGATGGGCTCAATGGCTACACCTTC	CASSQDGLNGYTF
TRBV6-1	.	TRBJ2-7	.	TGTGCCAGCAGTGGACACGGCTACGAGCAGTACTTC	CASSGHGYEQYF
TRBV5-6	TRBD2	TRBJ2-1	.	TGTGCCAGCAGCGGGAGCGGGAGCTATGAGCAGTTCTTC	CASSGSGSYEQFF
TRBV14	TRBD1	TRBJ2-7	.	TGTGCCAGCAGCCGGAGACAGGGGGGTGAGCAGTACTTC	CASSRRQGGEQYF
TRBV4-3	.	TRBJ2-3	few	TGCGCCAGCAGCCAAGTCATAGAGGGAGCGCAGTATTTT	CASSQVIEGAQYF
TRBV9	.	TRBJ2-7	.	TGTGCCAGCAGCGCCTCTCCGGGACATTCCTACGAGCAGTACTTC	CASSASPGHSYEQYF
TRBV4-3	.	TRBJ1-2	few	TGCGCCAGCAGCCAAGACAGGGTTCGTGGCTACACCTTC	CASSQDRVRGYTF
TRBV18	.	TRBJ1-2	.	TGTGCCAGCTCACCTCAAGTGGAACAGGGTGGTCGCTACACCTTC	CASSPQVEQGGRYTF
TRBV18	TRBD2	TRBJ2-7	.	TGTGCCAGCTCACCGCCTACCAGCGGGAGATACTACGAGCAGTACTTC	CASSPPTSGRYYEQYF
TRBV23-1	TRBD2	TRBJ2-7	once	TGCGCCAGCGAATCCGGGTGGGAGGGCACCTACGAGCAGTACTTC	CASESGWEGTYEQYF
TRBV7-2	.	TRBJ2-1	.	TGTGCCAGCAGCTTAGGTGTTACTAATGAGCAGTTCTTC	CASSLGVTNEQFF
TRBV6-6	.	TRBJ2-2	.	TGTGCCAGCAGTTACTCCCGGGGAGGGGGCACCGGGGAGCTGTTTTTT	CASSYSRGGGTGELFF
TRBV6-5	TRBD1	TRBJ1-2	.	TGTGCCAGCAGTTACTCGACGGGACAGATGGGTGGCTACACCTTC	CASSYSTGQMGGYTF
TRBV9	TRBD2	TRBJ2-1	.	TGTGCCAGCAGCCATAGCGGGAGGGCCGGTCTGAATGAGCAGTTCTTC	CASSHSGRAGLNEQFF
TRBV7-2	.	TRBJ1-2	.	TGTGCCAGCAGCCCCCCGGAGGGCAGAATCTATGGCTACACCTTC	CASSPPEGRIYGYTF
TRBV5-5	TRBD2	TRBJ2-5	.	TGTGCCAGCAGCTTCGGGACTAGCGTGTACCAAGAGACCCAGTACTTC	CASSFGTSVYQETQYF
TRBV7-9	.	TRBJ2-5	.	TGTGCCAGCAGCACCCGAGGGCTAGCTGGGGAAGAGACCCAGTACTTC	CASSTRGLAGEETQYF
TRBV7-6	.	TRBJ2-3	.	TGTGCCAGCAGCTTACTAGGAGATACGCAGTATTTT	CASSLLGDTQYF
TRBV5-6	TRBD1	TRBJ1-2	.	TGTGCCAGCAGCGGCGAGACAGGGGGCGGGGATGGCTACACCTTC	CASSGETGGGDGYTF
TRBV25-1	TRBD1	TRBJ1-2	.	TGTGCCAGCGAGGAGCGGACAGGGGATGGCTACACCTTC	CASEERTGDGYTF
TRBV6-6	.	TRBJ1-5	.	TGTGCCAGCAGTTACTCGGTTGGTAGGGAGCGACGGCCCCAGCATTTT	CASSYSVGRERRPQHF
TRBV5-1	TRBD2	TRBJ2-6	once	TGCGCCAGCAGCTGGGGGGCGGGGGGCGCTCCCGGGGCCAACGTCCTGACTTTC	CASSWGAGGAPGANVLTF
TRBV7-2	TRBD1	TRBJ1-2	.	TGTGCCAGCAGCGGGGCGGACAGGGTTGGCTACACCTTC	CASSGADRVGYTF
TRBV2	.	TRBJ2-5	.	TGTGCCAGCAGTGTTACAGGTGATGCTGGTGGGACCCAGTACTTC	CASSVTGDAGGTQYF
TRBV5-4	TRBD1	TRBJ1-1	.	TGTGCCAGCAGCTTGCCAAGGACAGGGGGAATGAACACTGAAGCTTTCTTT	CASSLPRTGGMNTEAFF
TRBV25-1	TRBD1	TRBJ2-4	.	TGTGCCAGCAGTCGAGGGGGCATCAAAAACATTCAGTACTTC	CASSRGGIKNIQYF
TRBV9	TRBD2	TRBJ2-1	.	TGTGCCAGCAACTCTGGGGGAGGGTTGCTTGAGCAGTTCTTC	CASNSGGGLLEQFF
TRBV19	.	TRBJ1-2	.	TGTGCCAGTAGTATCTTGGGGAGCCATGGCTACACCTTC	CASSILGSHGYTF